What follows is one T cell receptor (beta chain) and its context. This sample stems from a study of T-cell reconstitution after alpha-beta-depleted transplantation in children. CDR3 length equals 15 residues. Germline V lookup: CDR1 LGHNT, CDR2 FRNRAP. V shed 5 bases, J shed 6 bases, and the junction held 9 bases outside the gene matches. Using unique molecular identifiers, the investigators prepared the TCRbeta library. TCRdb re-derived calls from the PCR reads in MiXCR, one entry per CDR3 protein. The table lists 85,000 to 120,000 distinct CDR3 sequences, about 6.8% of them singletons. The chain links TRBV12-5 to TRBJ2-1; 8 positions match TRBD1. The material sequenced was PBMCs, taken before TCRalphabeta/CD19-depleted stem cell transplant. The clonotype originates from a boy younger than 10 with acute lymphoblastic leukemia, due to receive a stem cell transplant. The DNA for the CDR3 is TGTGCTAGTGGTCCCTCCCGGGACAGGTCCAATGAGCAGTTCTTC. Translated, it gives CASGPSRDRSNEQFF.